This T cell receptor beta chain was sequenced in a study of read filtering for tumor transcriptome and immune sequencing. Overall study: By R-ISS, stages I, II and III held 8, 16 and 7 patients. Overall study findings and caveats: IR-seq and RNA-seq agreed better without single-read clonotypes. Sorted CD138-negative bone marrow cells were not purified T cells. Even smaller IR-seq throughput identified most shared clonotypes.

This clonotype was counted ten times or more. The antigen is undetermined. This library used around 400 ng RNA and molecular barcoded adaptors spanning alpha/delta and beta/gamma chains. TCRdb called the reads again in MiXCR, with one record for every CDR3 protein. The sample carries fewer than 100,000 distinct CDR3 sequences, roughly 12% recorded once. CDR1 and CDR2 from the germline V gene are SGHTA and FQGNSA. This CDR3 has 14 amino acids. V lost 0 bases, J lost 1 base, and 6 bases lay in between. The chain recombines TRBV7-2 with TRBJ2-5; D ambiguous. Input material: a population of CD138-negative cells sorted from bone marrow. This sequence was found in a donor aged 40 or older with multiple myeloma. CDR3 in amino acids: CASSLAQPQETQYF. DNA for the CDR3: TGTGCCAGCAGCTTAGCCCAGCCCCAAGAGACCCAGTACTTC.